Listed here are 20 T cell receptor beta chains from one sample, sequenced in a study of early T cells in non-severe SARS-CoV-2 infection. TCRdb independently ran MiXCR on the 5' RACE reads; one entry per CDR3 protein. Of roughly 99,000 distinct CDR3 sequences in the sample, 12% were seen once. The specimen comprised whole blood, sampled at baseline. The receptors come from an adult who was a healthcare worker with PCR-confirmed SARS-CoV-2 infection or an uninfected control (not recorded which).

This clonotype was detected only a few times. This sequence joins TRBV19 and TRBJ2-2, with D tentatively TRBD2 (5 bases). Trimming left V 1 base short and J 6 bases short, with 9 bases between. The V gene's germline CDR1 is LNHDA and CDR2 SQIVND (reference sequence). The CDR3 loop spans 14 amino acids. CDR3 protein: CASSIATKSGELFF. The CDR3 DNA reads as TGTGCCAGTAGTATAGCGACTAAGTCCGGGGAGCTGTTTTTT.

The V call is TRBV10-2, the J call TRBJ2-2; D perhaps matches TRBD1 (5 bases). The CDR3 consists of 14 residues. CDR1 is WSHSY and CDR2 is SAAADI in the germline V gene. V dropped 7 bases and J dropped 6 bases, with 15 bases sitting between them. The CDR3 DNA reads TGCGCCAGCATCCCAGGCAGGGTCGCCGGGGAGCTGTTTTTT. This sequence encodes CASIPGRVAGELFF.

V gene TRBV7-6 combines with J gene TRBJ2-1, with 7 bases identical to TRBD1. CDR1 and CDR2 (germline): SGHVS, FNYEAQ. This CDR3 spans 17 amino acids. V lost 4 bases and J lost 0; bases outside the gene matches: 9. The CDR3 DNA sequence: TGTGCCAGCAGCTACATACAGGGGACCCCCTCCTACAATGAGCAGTTCTTC. Translating gives CASSYIQGTPSYNEQFF.

This clonotype has only a few counts. The chain employs TRBV7-2 and TRBJ2-7; D unclear. Germline lookup yields CDR1 SGHTA and CDR2 FQGNSA. CDR3 length: 14 amino acids. V shed 6 bases and J shed 1 base, with 13 bases lying between them. CDR3 amino acids: CASSPNLYSYEQYF. The CDR3 DNA sequence: TGTGCCAGCAGTCCTAACCTCTATTCCTACGAGCAGTACTTC. Variable domain in full (rest from reference TRBV7-2 and TRBJ2-7): GAGVSQSPSNKVTEKGKDVELRCDPISGHTALYWYRQSLGQGLEFLIYFQGNSAPDKSGLPSDRFSAERTGGSVSTLTIQRTQQEDSAVYLCASSPNLYSYEQYFGPGTRLTVT.

The rearrangement links TRBV9 to TRBJ2-3; D gene uncertain. From germline, CDR1 is SGDLS and CDR2 YYNGEE. This CDR3 is 15 amino acids long. Trimming shortened V by 0 bases and J by 6 bases, and 14 bases separated the two germline ends. The CDR3 nucleotides are TGTGCCAGCAGCGTAGATGCTTCGTTATCGGATACGCAGTATTTT. Translated: CASSVDASLSDTQYF.

V usage is TRBV12-3 or TRBV12-4 and J usage is TRBJ1-4; D is possibly TRBD1 (6 bases). This CDR3 has 14 residues. With 2 bases removed from V and 8 bases from J, the gap between germline ends came to 12 bases. CDR3 amino acids: CASSLSQGKEKLFF. The CDR3 nucleotides are TGTGCCAGCAGTTTAAGTCAGGGGAAGGAAAAACTGTTTTTT.

This clonotype was seen a few times. The gene calls are TRBV7-2 and TRBJ2-1; unclear D gene. This CDR3 is built from 16 residues. The germline gives CDR1 SGHTA, CDR2 FQGNSA. V lost 1 base and J 3 bases, leaving 13 bases between the germline ends. The DNA for the CDR3 is TGTGCCAGCAGCTTAGACTTAGGACGAAGCTACAATGAGCAGTTCTTC. Translating gives CASSLDLGRSYNEQFF.

V gene TRBV15 combines with J gene TRBJ1-2; D may be TRBD1 (6 bases). V dropped 4 bases and J dropped 7 bases, with 10 bases sitting between them. This CDR3 contains 12 residues. CDR1 LNHNV and CDR2 YYDKDF come from the germline V gene (reference sequence). CDR3 sequence reads: CATSTGDSGYTF. CDR3 DNA sequence: TGTGCCACCAGCACAGGGGATTCTGGCTACACCTTC.

The sample holds a few counts of this clonotype. V gene TRBV5-1 combines with J gene TRBJ1-1; D gene uncertain. V was shortened by 1 base and J by 1 base, with 11 bases between the two germline ends. Germline V lookup: CDR1 SGHRS, CDR2 YFSETQ. This CDR3 region has 15 residues. The CDR3 is CASSLSPTGNTEAFF. CDR3 nucleotides: TGCGCCAGCAGCTTGTCCCCGACGGGGAACACTGAAGCTTTCTTT.

This clonotype occurred many times. This sequence joins TRBV7-8 and TRBJ1-2; 10 positions agree with TRBD1. Germline V gene data show CDR1 as SGHVS and CDR2 as FQNEAQ. J lost 1 base, V lost 2 bases, and 4 bases had no gene match. This CDR3 comprises 16 residues. Here the CDR3 reads CASSLHGTGVNYGYTF. The CDR3 DNA follows: TGTGCCAGCAGCTTACACGGGACAGGGGTTAACTATGGCTACACCTTC.

This clonotype occurred a few times. CDR3 bases: TGCAGTGCTACACCGGGACTCCTCCAATACGGTGAGCAGTTCTTC. It codes for CSATPGLLQYGEQFF. The rearrangement uses TRBV20-1 and TRBJ2-1, with a weak D call TRBD2 (6 bases). Germline CDR1 reads DFQATT; CDR2 reads SNEGSKA (reference sequence). This CDR3 comprises 15 residues. The germline V and J ends were trimmed by 4 bases and 9 bases, with 22 bases remaining between them.

The chain joins TRBV9 to TRBJ2-1; 8 bases agree with TRBD1. Germline V lookup: CDR1 SGDLS, CDR2 YYNGEE. The ends lost 2 bases at V and 9 bases at J; junction bases unmatched: 16. The CDR3 length is 17 residues. Here the CDR3 DNA reads TGTGCCAGCAGCGTCGCCCCACTTACAGGGGGGCCTAGTGAGCAGTTCTTC. Translation gives CASSVAPLTGGPSEQFF. Filled out from reference TRBV9 and TRBJ2-1, the complete variable domain reads DSGVTQTPKHLITATGQRVTLRCSPRSGDLSVYWYQQSLDQGLQFLIQYYNGEERAKGNILERFSAQQFPDLHSELNLSSLELGDSALYFCASSVAPLTGGPSEQFFGPGTRLTVL.

There are a few counts of this clonotype. V gene TRBV11-2 combines with J gene TRBJ2-7, with no clear D. This CDR3 spans 13 amino acids. Trimming cost V 5 bases and J 2 bases, with 10 bases left between them. Germline CDR1 SGHAT, CDR2 FQNNGV. Here the CDR3 DNA reads TGTGCCAGCAGCCCCCCCTACCCCTACGAGCAGTACTTC. Protein: CASSPPYPYEQYF.

A few counts support this clonotype. The chain has TRBV20-1 and TRBJ2-5; 10 positions agree with TRBD1. The germline CDR1 and CDR2 sequences are DFQATT and SNEGSKA (reference sequence). Unmatched junction bases numbered 13, after V lost 6 bases and J lost 0 bases. This CDR3 contains 17 residues. The CDR3 nucleotides are TGCAGTGCCACCAGGGACAGGGGCAATCTGTACCAAGAGACCCAGTACTTC. Encoded protein: CSATRDRGNLYQETQYF.

In its sample, this clonotype was seen a few times. V is TRBV10-1 and J is TRBJ2-3; 14 bases line up with TRBD2. CDR3 length: 16 amino acids. Per the germline V gene, CDR1 is WNHNN and CDR2 is SYGVQD (reference sequence). The V and J ends lost 6 bases and 1 base, in that order; junction bases with no gene match: 3. The CDR3 protein is CASSRGLAGGTDTQYF. CDR3 coding DNA: TGCGCCAGCAGCCGGGGACTAGCGGGGGGCACAGATACGCAGTATTTT.

V usage is TRBV30 and J usage is TRBJ2-1; D unresolved. This CDR3 comprises 11 residues. With 5 bases removed from V and 10 bases from J, the gap between germline ends came to 12 bases. Germline CDR1 is GTSNPN and CDR2 is SVGIG (reference sequence). CDR3 in amino acids: CAWSPGREQFF. In DNA, the CDR3 is TGTGCCTGGTCCCCAGGTCGGGAGCAGTTCTTC. Together with reference TRBV30 and TRBJ2-1, the CDR3 gives the full variable domain: SQTIHQWPATLVQPVGSPLSLECTVEGTSNPNLYWYRQAAGRGLQLLFYSVGIGQISSEVPQNLSASRPQDRQFILSSKKLLLSDSGFYLCAWSPGREQFFGPGTRLTVL.

This clonotype came up many times. The chain combines TRBV6-1 with TRBJ1-1; D is unclear. The CDR3 totals 11 residues. Germline-derived CDR1 and CDR2 are MNHNS and SASEGT. V was trimmed by 9 bases and J by 2 bases, leaving 7 bases between them. CDR3 sequence: CASDRNTEAFF. The CDR3 bases are TGTGCCAGTGATAGAAACACTGAAGCTTTCTTT.

This clonotype is medium-sized. The chain has TRBV20-1 and TRBJ2-3; no clear D gene. Trimming took 6 bases from V and 4 from J, leaving 8 bases between them. From germline, CDR1 is DFQATT and CDR2 SNEGSKA (reference sequence). CDR3 length: 11 residues. CDR3 sequence (DNA): TGCAGTGCGGAAGCCGCAGATACGCAGTATTTT. This encodes CSAEAADTQYF.

This clonotype was picked up many times. The chain recombines TRBV5-1 with TRBJ2-5; possibly TRBD1 for D (6 bases). The length of the CDR3 is 14 residues. The V gene lost 4 bases and the J gene lost 5 bases, with 15 bases spanning the gap. The germline V gene encodes CDR1 SGHRS and CDR2 YFSETQ. CDR3 amino acids: CASSPNTGSETQYF. In DNA form, the CDR3 reads TGCGCCAGCAGCCCTAATACAGGGAGCGAGACCCAGTACTTC. Using reference TRBV5-1 and TRBJ2-5 for the parts outside the CDR3, the full variable domain is KAGVTQTPRYLIKTRGQQVTLSCSPISGHRSVSWYQQTPGQGLQFLFEYFSETQRNKGNFPGRFSGRQFSNSRSEMNVSTLELGDSALYLCASSPNTGSETQYFGPGTRLLVL.

In DNA form, the CDR3 reads TGTGCCAGTAGCAACTGGAGGGGCAACTATAATTCACCCCTCCACTTT. Translation: CASSNWRGNYNSPLHF. The rearrangement joins TRBV19 to TRBJ1-6; D may be TRBD1 (5 bases). The V gene lost 6 bases and the J gene lost 3 bases, with 15 bases spanning the gap. There are 16 residues in the CDR3. CDR1 is LNHDA, CDR2 SQIVND, per germline (reference sequence).